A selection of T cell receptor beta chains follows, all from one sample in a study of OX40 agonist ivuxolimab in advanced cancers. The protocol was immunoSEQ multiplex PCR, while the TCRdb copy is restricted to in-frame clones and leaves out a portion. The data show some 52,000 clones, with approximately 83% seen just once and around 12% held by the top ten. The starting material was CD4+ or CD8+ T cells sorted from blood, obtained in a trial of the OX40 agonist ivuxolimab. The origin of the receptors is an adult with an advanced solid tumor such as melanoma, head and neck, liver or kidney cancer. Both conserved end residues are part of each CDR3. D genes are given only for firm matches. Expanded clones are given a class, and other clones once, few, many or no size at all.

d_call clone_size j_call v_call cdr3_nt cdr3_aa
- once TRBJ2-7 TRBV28 TGTGCCAGCAGTTTATTTGTGTTGACAAGTAAATCCTACGAGCAGTACTTC CASSLFVLTSKSYEQYF
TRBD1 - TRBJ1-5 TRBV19 TGTGCCAGTAGTATAGCGACAGGGAGAGGGCAGCCCCAGCATTTT CASSIATGRGQPQHF
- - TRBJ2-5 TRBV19 TGTGCCAGTAGTACAAACGAAGGGAAAGAGACCCAGTACTTC CASSTNEGKETQYF
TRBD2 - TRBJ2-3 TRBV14 TGTGCCAGCAGCCGCCTTCGGGGGGACTTCACAGATACGCAGTATTTT CASSRLRGDFTDTQYF
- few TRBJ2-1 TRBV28 TGTGCCAGCACCGAACCGGGACTCTCCTACAATGAGCAGTTCTTC CASTEPGLSYNEQFF
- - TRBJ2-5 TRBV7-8 TGTGCCAGCAGCAGTGGGCGGGTCTCCCAAGAGACCCAGTACTTC CASSSGRVSQETQYF
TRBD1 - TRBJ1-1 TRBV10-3 TGTGCCATCACCCCGGGACAGGGAGGGACTGAAGCTTTCTTT CAITPGQGGTEAFF
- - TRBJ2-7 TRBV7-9 TGTGCCAGCAGCTCCCCCTTGACCCTGGGGGGCTCCGAGCAGTACTTC CASSSPLTLGGSEQYF
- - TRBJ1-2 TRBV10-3 TGTGCCATCAGTGAGTCGGGTCTCGAGGGGGGCGGTGGCTACACCTTC CAISESGLEGGGGYTF
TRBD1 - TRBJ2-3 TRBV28 TGTGCCAGCAGCCCGACAGGGTCTAGCACAGATACGCAGTATTTT CASSPTGSSTDTQYF
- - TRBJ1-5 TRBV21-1 TGTGCCAGCAGCCGTCAGGGGCCTGATCAGCCCCAGCATTTT CASSRQGPDQPQHF
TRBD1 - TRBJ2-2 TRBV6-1 TGTGCCAGCAGCCACAGGGGTACGTGGGCCGGGGAGCTGTTTTTT CASSHRGTWAGELFF
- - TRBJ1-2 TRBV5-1 TGCGCCAGCAGCGAGGGGAATAACTATGGCTACACCTTC CASSEGNNYGYTF
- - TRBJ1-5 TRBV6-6 TGTGCCACATCAGGGTGGAATCAGCCCCAGCATTTT CATSGWNQPQHF
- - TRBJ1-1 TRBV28 TGTGCCAGCAGTTTTTCAGGGACTGAAGCTTTCTTT CASSFSGTEAFF
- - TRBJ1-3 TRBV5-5 TGTGCCAGCAGCTTCGGGACAACTGGAAACACCATATATTTT CASSFGTTGNTIYF
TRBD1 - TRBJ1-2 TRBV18 TGTGCCAGCTCACCGGGACAGGGGACCGATGGCTACACCTTC CASSPGQGTDGYTF
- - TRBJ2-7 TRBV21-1 TGTGCCAGCAGCAAAGACCTTCGGGACAATGATGACTACGAGCAGTACTTC CASSKDLRDNDDYEQYF
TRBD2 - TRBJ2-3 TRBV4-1 TGCGCCAGCAGCCAACCGGGACTAGCGGGAGTCACCGATACGCAGTATTTT CASSQPGLAGVTDTQYF
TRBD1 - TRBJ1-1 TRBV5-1 TGCGCCAGCAGCCATGACGGACAGGGCACTGAAGCTTTCTTT CASSHDGQGTEAFF
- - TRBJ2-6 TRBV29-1 TGCAGCGTCCGGGGCTCTGGGGCCAACGTCCTGACTTTC CSVRGSGANVLTF
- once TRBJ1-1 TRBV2 TGTGCCAGCAGTGAAAACCGGGAGGGCACTGAAGCTTTCTTT CASSENREGTEAFF
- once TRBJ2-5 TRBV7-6 TGTGCCAGCAGTAAGATAGAGGGGCAAGAGACCCAGTACTTC CASSKIEGQETQYF
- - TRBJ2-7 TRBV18 TGTGCCAGCTCACCGTCCAGGGAAAACGAGCAGTACTTC CASSPSRENEQYF
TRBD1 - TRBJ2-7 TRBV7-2 TGTGCCAGCAGCTGGGACAGGGAGAGCTCCTACGAGCAGTACTTC CASSWDRESSYEQYF
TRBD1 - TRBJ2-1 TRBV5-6 TGTGCCAGCAGCGGACAGGGGGCCTCCTTGTCTAATGAGCAGTTCTTC CASSGQGASLSNEQFF
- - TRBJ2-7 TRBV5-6 TGTGCCAGCAGCTTGGGCATTTGGACCTACGAGCAGTACTTC CASSLGIWTYEQYF
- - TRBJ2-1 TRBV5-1 TGCGCCAGCAGCTTGTTGACGACAACCGGCCACAATGAGCAGTTCTTC CASSLLTTTGHNEQFF
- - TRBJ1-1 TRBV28 TGTGCCAGCAGTTTCCCGATATTAGGGACTGCTGTAGCTGAAGCTTTCTTT CASSFPILGTAVAEAFF
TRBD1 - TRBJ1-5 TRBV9 TGTGCCAGCAGCGCCGACAGGGATCAGCCCCAGCATTTT CASSADRDQPQHF
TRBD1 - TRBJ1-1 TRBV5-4 TGTGCCAGCAGCTCCCGACAGGGTCCTGAAGCTTTCTTT CASSSRQGPEAFF
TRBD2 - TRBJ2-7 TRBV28 TGTGCCAGCAGTTTCGACGGGGGGTACGAGCAGTACTTC CASSFDGGYEQYF
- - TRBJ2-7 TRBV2 TGTGCCAGCAGGAGGAGGGGCGCTGCCTACGAGCAGTACTTC CASRRRGAAYEQYF
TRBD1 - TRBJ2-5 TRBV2 TGTGCCAGCGCAGACAGGGACCAAGAGACCCAGTACTTC CASADRDQETQYF
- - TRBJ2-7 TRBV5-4 TGTGCCAGCAGCTTGGACCGGGAAAGATCTGCCTACGAGCAGTACTTC CASSLDRERSAYEQYF
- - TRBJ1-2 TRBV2 TGTGCCAGCAGTGCCGGCAGTGATGGCTACACCTTC CASSAGSDGYTF
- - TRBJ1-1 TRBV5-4 TGTGCCAGCAGCTTCACAGGGAACACTGAAGCTTTCTTT CASSFTGNTEAFF
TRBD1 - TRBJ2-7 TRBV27 TGTGCCAGCAGTTGGGACAGCACACCCTACGAGCAGTACTTC CASSWDSTPYEQYF
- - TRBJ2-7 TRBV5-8 TGTGCCAGCAGCCGTTTAGCGAACTACGAGCAGTACTTC CASSRLANYEQYF
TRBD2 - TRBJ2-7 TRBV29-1 TGCAGCGTAGGGGCTTCCGGGACTAGCGAGCAGTACTTC CSVGASGTSEQYF
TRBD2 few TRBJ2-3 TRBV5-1 TGCGCCAGCAGCTTCACTAGCGGGAGGTACACAGATACGCAGTATTTT CASSFTSGRYTDTQYF
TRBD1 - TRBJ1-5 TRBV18 TGTGCCAGCTCACCCCGGGCAGGGGGCTCTAGCAATCAGCCCCAGCATTTT CASSPRAGGSSNQPQHF
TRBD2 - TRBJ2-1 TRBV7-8 TGTGCCAGCAGCTTAGTAAAAACTAGCGGGACTAATAAGCAGTTCTTC CASSLVKTSGTNKQFF
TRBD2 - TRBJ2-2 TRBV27 TGTGCCAGCAGTTTTTATCTAGCGGGAGGGGGCACCGGGGAGCTGTTTTTT CASSFYLAGGGTGELFF
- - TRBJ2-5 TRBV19 TGTGCCAGTAGTCTCCAGGGGGGAGGAGAGACCCAGTACTTC CASSLQGGGETQYF
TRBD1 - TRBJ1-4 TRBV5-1 TGCGCCAGCAGCCGGACAGGCGCGGGTTACGAAAAACTGTTTTTT CASSRTGAGYEKLFF
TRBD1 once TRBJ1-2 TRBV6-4 TGTGCCAGCAGTCGGGACAGCGCTAACTATGGCTACACCTTC CASSRDSANYGYTF
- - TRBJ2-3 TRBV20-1 TGCAGTGCTAGAGTTGCAGATACGCAGTATTTT CSARVADTQYF
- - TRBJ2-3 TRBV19 TGTGCCAGTAGTGACAGATACACAGATACGCAGTATTTT CASSDRYTDTQYF
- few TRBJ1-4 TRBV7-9 TGTGCCAGCAGCCCCGGGAAGACAGGAACTAATGAAAAACTGTTTTTT CASSPGKTGTNEKLFF
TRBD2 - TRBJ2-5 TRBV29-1 TGCAGCGTTCTTAGCGGGGATCAAGAGACCCAGTACTTC CSVLSGDQETQYF
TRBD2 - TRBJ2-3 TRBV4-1 TGCGCCAGCAGCCAGCCCACTAGCGGGAGGAGTACAGATACGCAGTATTTT CASSQPTSGRSTDTQYF
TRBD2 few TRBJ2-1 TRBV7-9 TGTGCCAGCAGCTGGGGGGGTGTAGAGCAGTTCTTC CASSWGGVEQFF